The 20 T cell receptor beta chains listed next were all sequenced from one sample in a study of blood T cell repertoires in COVID-19. The protocol was immunoSEQ multiplex PCR, while the TCRdb copy is restricted to in-frame clones and leaves out a portion. The table has some 220,000 clones, 84% seen once. Sequencing was carried out using peripheral blood. The receptor source for this set is a woman aged 60 to 75 with acute or convalescent COVID-19.

The chain uses TRBV9 and TRBJ2-5, with 7 bases identical to TRBD2. Trimming removed 0 bases from V and 2 bases from J; junction bases left unmatched: 7. CDR3 length: 16 residues. CDR1 is SGDLS and CDR2 is YYNGEE in the germline V gene. CDR3 residues: CASSVGAAGIQETQYF. The CDR3 bases are TGTGCCAGCAGCGTAGGTGCAGCGGGGATTCAAGAGACCCAGTACTTC.

This chain links TRBV6-4 with TRBJ1-5; 7 bases are shared with TRBD1. V shed 3 bases and J 5 bases; nucleotides not matched to a gene: 16. In germline, CDR1 is MRHNA, CDR2 SNTAGT. The CDR3 runs 18 residues. CDR3 in amino acids: CASSEAVTGQNSYQPQHF. CDR3 sequence (DNA): TGTGCCAGCAGTGAAGCCGTGACGGGACAGAACTCTTATCAGCCCCAGCATTTT.

A note on this clone: At one of its ends the junction is not consistent with the germline gene, which may arise from a read error. Within the sample, other DNA sequences also encode this same CDR3. V usage is TRBV28 and J usage is TRBJ2-7; 7 bases are shared with TRBD1. Per the germline V gene, CDR1 is MDHEN and CDR2 is SYDVKM. The CDR3 is 12 residues long. The CDR3 sequence: CATDRAGYEQYF. The DNA of the CDR3 is TGTGCCACCGACAGGGCGGGCTACGAACAGTACTTC.

The chain joins TRBV6-5 to TRBJ1-5; D uncertain. The CDR3 totals 13 residues. CDR1 MNHEY and CDR2 SVGAGI come from the germline V gene. V was clipped by 6 bases and J by 0 bases, with 6 bases between them. CDR3 sequence: CASRAYSNQPQHF. CDR3 coding DNA: TGTGCCAGCAGGGCTTATAGCAATCAGCCCCAGCATTTT.

V is TRBV6-5 and J is TRBJ2-3; 8 bases map to TRBD2. J gave up 6 bases and V 4 bases, and 9 bases lay outside the gene matches. Germline lookup yields CDR1 MNHEY and CDR2 SVGAGI. The CDR3 has 15 amino acids. The CDR3 sequence: CASSFRGTRSDTQYF. CDR3 DNA: TGTGCCAGCAGTTTCCGAGGGACTAGGTCGGATACGCAGTATTTT.

The chain has TRBV2 and TRBJ2-3, with 9 bases matching TRBD2. V was pared by 5 bases and J by 1 base, with 10 bases of the junction left unmatched. The germline gives CDR1 SNHLY, CDR2 FYNNEI. The CDR3 has 17 residues. The CDR3 DNA reads as TGTGCCAGCAGTCCACCCCCATCTAGCGGGGGCACAGATACGCAGTATTTT. It encodes CASSPPPSSGGTDTQYF.

The chain combines TRBV6-6 with TRBJ1-5; no clear D. Germline V gene sequence: CDR1 MNHNY, CDR2 SVGAGI (reference sequence). This CDR3 comprises 16 residues. V lost 2 bases and J 1 base, leaving 12 bases between the germline ends. CDR3 DNA sequence: TGTGCCAGCAGTTACGTATTACAGCTGAGCAATCAGCCCCAGCATTTT. Translation gives CASSYVLQLSNQPQHF.

This sequence joins TRBV7-2 and TRBJ1-5; D unresolved. The CDR3 sequence is 15 residues long. Germline loops: CDR1 SGHTA, CDR2 FQGNSA. V lost 4 bases to trimming and J lost 5 bases, with 15 bases between them. The CDR3 loop is CASSSLGGSYQPQHF. CDR3 nucleotides: TGTGCCAGCAGCTCCCTCGGCGGGAGCTATCAGCCCCAGCATTTT.

The chain uses TRBV27 and TRBJ1-5; the match to TRBD1 covers 10 bases. V shed 10 bases and J 2 bases; nucleotides not matched to a gene: 8. Per the germline V gene, CDR1 is MNHEY and CDR2 is SMNVEV (reference sequence). The CDR3 runs 15 residues. CDR3 loop: CATRQGTGGNQPQHF. The CDR3, as DNA: TGTGCCACCCGACAGGGGACAGGGGGCAATCAGCCCCAGCATTTT.

The gene calls are TRBV5-1 and TRBJ1-6; D remains unclear. From germline, CDR1 is SGHRS and CDR2 YFSETQ. This CDR3 region has 15 residues. Trimming stripped 0 bases from V and 9 bases from J, with 13 bases between. DNA of the CDR3: TGCGCCAGCAGCTTGGAAGCGGTTATGGGTTCACCCCTCCACTTT. Translation: CASSLEAVMGSPLHF.

The chain couples TRBV18 to TRBJ2-7; the match to TRBD2 covers 9 bases. Looked up from germline, CDR1 is KGHSH and CDR2 is LQKENI. V shed 2 bases, J shed 2 bases, and the junction held 4 bases outside the gene matches. The CDR3 is made up of 15 amino acids. The CDR3 loop reads CASSPLAGATYEQYF. The CDR3 DNA follows: TGTGCCAGCTCACCATTAGCGGGGGCAACCTACGAGCAGTACTTC. Supplemented by reference TRBV18 and TRBJ2-7, the full variable domain reads NAGVMQNPRHLVRRRGQEARLRCSPMKGHSHVYWYRQLPEEGLKFMVYLQKENIIDESGMPKERFSAEFPKEGPSILRIQQVVRGDSAAYFCASSPLAGATYEQYFGPGTRLTVT.

This clone has a single count. The same CDR3 can be traced to other DNA sequences in this sample. V is TRBV30 and J is TRBJ1-6; 9 positions match TRBD1. V lost 2 bases, J lost 8 bases, and 1 base stayed unmatched. Per germline, CDR1 GTSNPN and CDR2 SVGIG (reference sequence). The CDR3 spans 13 residues. CDR3 sequence reads: CAWSRTGDSPLHF. The CDR3 DNA reads TGTGCCTGGAGTCGGACAGGGGATTCACCCCTCCACTTT.

The chain recombines TRBV15 with TRBJ1-2; D gene uncertain. The CDR3 has 14 residues. Trimming stripped 0 bases from V and 6 bases from J, with 11 bases between. Germline CDR1 LNHNV, CDR2 YYDKDF (reference sequence). CDR3 DNA sequence: TGTGCCACCAGCAGAGAGGCTTGGGGAGATGGCTACACCTTC. Its translation is CATSREAWGDGYTF. The variable domain in full, with the rest retrieved from reference TRBV15 and TRBJ1-2, is DAMVIQNPRYQVTQFGKPVTLSCSQTLNHNVMYWYQQKSSQAPKLLFHYYDKDFNNEADTPDNFQSRRPNTSFCFLDIRSPGLGDTAMYLCATSREAWGDGYTFGSGTRLTVV.

This sequence joins TRBV11-2 and TRBJ2-3, with D possibly TRBD1 on 6 matching bases. The CDR3 runs to 12 residues. The germline gives CDR1 SGHAT, CDR2 FQNNGV. V gave up 4 bases and J gave up 11 bases, with 13 bases separating them. The CDR3 here is CASSSGAWLQYF. The DNA for the CDR3 is TGTGCCAGCAGCTCAGGGGCCTGGCTGCAGTATTTT.

This chain links TRBV3-1 (or the pseudogene TRBV3-2) with TRBJ1-2; D is unresolved. The CDR3 length is 16 residues. Trimming shortened V by 0 bases and J by 1 base, and 12 bases separated the two germline ends. The V gene's germline CDR1 is LGHDT and CDR2 YNNKEL (reference sequence). CDR3 DNA: TGTGCCAGCAGCCAAGATATATTCTCGGTTAACTATGGCTACACCTTC. This encodes CASSQDIFSVNYGYTF.

The rearrangement joins TRBV3-1 (or the pseudogene TRBV3-2) to TRBJ2-2; D not certain. The V end was cut by 4 bases, the J end by 2 bases, with 5 bases between. The CDR3 contains 13 residues. Germline V gene lookup returns CDR1 LGHDT and CDR2 YNNKEL (reference sequence). CDR3 protein: CASSRSNTGELFF. As DNA, the CDR3 is TGTGCCAGCAGCCGTAGCAACACCGGGGAGCTGTTTTTT.

This clone was counted between two and nine times. The chain employs TRBV7-2 and TRBJ1-1; 7 bases map to TRBD1. The length of the CDR3 is 17 residues. The V gene end was trimmed by 1 base and the J gene end by 0 bases; junction bases not matched to a gene: 8. CDR1 and CDR2 (germline): SGHTA, FQGNSA. CDR3: CASSLGTGRWLNTEAFF. In DNA form, the CDR3 reads TGTGCCAGCAGCTTAGGGACAGGCCGGTGGTTGAACACTGAAGCTTTCTTT.

The chain couples TRBV3-1 (or the pseudogene TRBV3-2) to TRBJ2-1; TRBD2 is a possible D gene (5 bases). This CDR3 has 16 amino acids. V was clipped by 1 base and J by 0 bases, with 10 bases between them. Germline V gives CDR1 LGHDT, CDR2 YNNKEL (reference sequence). CDR3 sequence (DNA): TGTGCCAGCAGCCAAGCAGGACTTAGCTCCTACAATGAGCAGTTCTTC. Its translation: CASSQAGLSSYNEQFF.

V is TRBV4-2 and J is TRBJ2-5; TRBD2 matches 7 bases. The CDR3 has 14 residues. CDR1 and CDR2 (germline): LGHNA, YNFKEQ. Unmatched junction bases numbered 7, after V lost 4 bases and J lost 5 bases. CDR3 amino acids: CASSLGGTSETQYF. CDR3 DNA sequence: TGTGCCAGCAGCCTCGGGGGGACTTCCGAGACCCAGTACTTC.

The V call is TRBV28, the J call TRBJ1-1; 7 bases match TRBD1. CDR1 is MDHEN, CDR2 SYDVKM, per germline. CDR3 size: 14 residues. V gave up 5 bases and J gave up 2 bases; unmatched junction bases: 5. The CDR3 nucleotides are TGTGCCAGCAGTAATGGACAGGCTAACACTGAAGCTTTCTTT. It yields the protein CASSNGQANTEAFF.